This TCR beta chain stems from a study of shared clonotypes between healthy human individuals. The V and J ends lost 0 bases and 9 bases respectively, with 9 bases between them. Germline-derived CDR1 and CDR2 are LGHNA and YSLEER. The CDR3 length is 13 residues. Data came from immunoSEQ multiplex PCR; TCRdb stores just in-frame clones and leaves some out. Counted here are more than 2 million clones, under 97% occurring once; the ten biggest clones make up roughly 0.13%. The sequenced sample was naive CD4+ T cells sorted from blood. The subset: CD45RA+ positively selected. The source is a man aged 18 to 29 in good health. This rearrangement joins TRBV4-3 to TRBJ2-1, with D possibly being TRBD1 or TRBD2 (5 bases each). The CDR3 DNA follows: TGCGCCAGCAGCCAAGAGTCCGGGACTGAGCAGTTCTTC. Protein product: CASSQESGTEQFF.